A single sample gave rise to the 5 T cell receptor beta chains below, sequenced in a study of glioma-infiltrating T cells after dendritic cell vaccination. The repertoire was sequenced with immunoSEQ multiplex PCR; TCRdb's copy has only in-frame clones and lacks some. The sample shows around 92,000 clones, 75% to 90% of them seen only once. Time point of the sample: after dendritic cell vaccination, including at tumor progression/relapse. The material was blood, obtained after dendritic cell vaccination. Source of these receptors: a human donor with glioblastoma.

This clone has just a few counts. This chain joins TRBV19 and TRBJ2-7; no firm D call. The V end lost 3 bases, the J end lost 0 bases, and 15 bases lay between the germline ends. Looked up from germline, CDR1 is LNHDA and CDR2 is SQIVND (reference sequence). The CDR3 has 16 amino acids. CDR3 in DNA: TGTGCCAGTAGTATCCGGGTCGGGTTTAGCTCCTACGAGCAGTACTTC. Encoded protein: CASSIRVGFSSYEQYF.

This sequence joins TRBV10-2 and TRBJ2-7, with D possibly matching TRBD1 (6 bases). V was clipped by 4 bases and J by 3 bases, with 16 bases between them. Germline V gene lookup returns CDR1 WSHSY and CDR2 SAAADI. The CDR3 is 15 residues long. CDR3 bases: TGCGCCAGCAGTGGGGACATAGAACCGGGCTACGAGCAGTACTTC. Translated, it gives CASSGDIEPGYEQYF.

This rearrangement joins TRBV2 to TRBJ1-4; the D is unclear. The CDR3 is 14 amino acids. In germline, CDR1 is SNHLY, CDR2 FYNNEI. Trimming shortened V by 5 bases and J by 0 bases, and 7 bases separated the two germline ends. The CDR3 here is CASSNRATNEKLFF. Here the CDR3 DNA reads TGTGCCAGCAGTAACAGAGCAACTAATGAAAAACTGTTTTTT.

The V and J genes are TRBV19 and TRBJ2-1, with 10 positions matching TRBD2. The CDR3 consists of 18 residues. The J segment lost 3 bases and the V segment lost 0 bases, leaving 8 bases of the junction unmatched. CDR1 is LNHDA and CDR2 is SQIVND in the germline V gene (reference sequence). The CDR3 spells CASSIDRPGLAFYNEQFF. The CDR3 DNA sequence: TGTGCCAGTAGTATAGACCGACCGGGACTAGCGTTCTACAATGAGCAGTTCTTC.

This clone was detected once. CDR3 region: CASGQGARNSPLHF. CDR3 nucleotide sequence: TGTGCCAGTGGACAGGGGGCCCGTAATTCACCCCTCCACTTT. The V and J genes are TRBV6-1 and TRBJ1-6, with TRBD1 matching over 11 bases. Germline CDR1 and CDR2: MNHNS and SASEGT. The CDR3 sequence is 14 residues long. The V gene end was trimmed by 9 bases and the J gene end by 6 bases; junction bases not matched to a gene: 4.